This entry describes one T cell receptor (beta chain). Antigen: not known. Data came from immunoSEQ multiplex PCR; TCRdb stores just in-frame clones and leaves some out. The sample has about 63,000 clones; 89% are singletons. Trimming removed 6 bases from V and 2 bases from J, with 14 bases in between. CDR3 length equals 14 residues. Germline assignment: CDR1 SGDLS and CDR2 YYNGEE. The data are from a study of cytomegalovirus exposure and HLA in healthy donors. Findings and limits, study-wide: Reported performance of the classifier showed diagnosis of cytomegalovirus status with high specificity and sensitivity. As confirmed in vitro, three CMV-associated chains were specific for CMV antigens. Some TCR beta chains (around 160 of them) were listed as cytomegalovirus-associated.

The V gene is TRBV9, the J gene TRBJ1-2; TRBD1 is a possible D gene (5 bases). This clonotype was sampled from a young woman in good health and CMV-seronegative. The sample comprised PBMCs. CDR3 sequence reads: CASTPGQLNYGYTF. DNA of the CDR3: TGTGCCAGCACCCCAGGGCAGCTCAACTATGGCTACACCTTC.